This is a list of T cell receptor beta chains from one sample in a study of T-cell reconstitution after alpha-beta-depleted transplantation in children. TCRdb re-called the PCR reads with MiXCR, one entry per CDR3 protein. The sample has some 100,000 distinct CDR3 sequences, roughly a sixth seen once; the top ten hold about 19%. Sequenced here: PBMCs, mostly from graft donor cells, sampled 180 days after TCRalphabeta/CD19-depleted stem cell transplant. The receptors were sampled from a male patient between 2 and 15 years old who had a stem cell transplant for acute lymphoblastic leukemia, so the T cells may come from the graft donor. CDR3s include the opening cysteine and the closing phenylalanine or tryptophan. D genes are given only for firm matches. The size of a clone is reported for some rows only, either as once, few or many, or as a class for expanded clones.

TRBV5-1	TRBJ1-5	.	.	TGCGCCAGCAGCTTGGGTCCGGGGAATCAGCCCCAGCATTTT	CASSLGPGNQPQHF
TRBV15	TRBJ1-3	.	few	TGTGCCACCAGCCCACGTCCGATAGGGACGTCCTCTGGAAACACCATATATTTT	CATSPRPIGTSSGNTIYF
TRBV14	TRBJ2-5	.	.	TGTGCCAGCAGCCTCAGACTCCAGTGGGGAGAGACCCAGTACTTC	CASSLRLQWGETQYF
TRBV11-2	TRBJ2-5	TRBD2	few	TGTGCCAGCAGCTTAGTGAGGAGTAGCGGGGATTCGGAGACCCAGTACTTC	CASSLVRSSGDSETQYF
TRBV12-3/TRBV12-4	TRBJ2-1	.	.	TGTGCCAGCAGCTCGATTCTCCACAATGAGCAGTTCTTC	CASSSILHNEQFF
TRBV12-3/TRBV12-4	TRBJ1-5	TRBD1	.	TGTGCCAGCAGCCCCGGGACAGTTCCTAATCAGCCCCAGCATTTT	CASSPGTVPNQPQHF
TRBV7-2	TRBJ1-5	TRBD1	few	TGTGCCAGCAGTAGACAGGGTGGTAGCAATCAGCCCCAGCATTTT	CASSRQGGSNQPQHF
TRBV4-3	TRBJ2-5	.	.	TGCGCCAGCAGCCAAAGGGAGGGGGGCGGGGAGCCCCAGTACTTC	CASSQREGGGEPQYF
TRBV7-2	TRBJ2-1	TRBD2	.	TGTGCCAGCAGCCTAGCGGCGGGGGCCTACAATGAGCAGTTCTTC	CASSLAAGAYNEQFF
TRBV6-1	TRBJ2-7	.	.	TGTGCCAGCAGCTCCAGGGTGTGGGTCGGCGAGCAGTACTTC	CASSSRVWVGEQYF
TRBV4-3	TRBJ1-6	.	few	TGCGCCAGCAGCCATAACAGGGATTCACCCCTCCACTTT	CASSHNRDSPLHF
TRBV20-1	TRBJ2-3	.	few	TGCAGTGCCGGTGGGGGGCGTTCAAGTTTCCTAGCGATCAGCACAGATACGCAGTATTTT	CSAGGGRSSFLAISTDTQYF
TRBV7-8	TRBJ1-1	.	.	TGTGCCAGCAGCCAACGAGGGCGCACTGAAGCTTTCTTT	CASSQRGRTEAFF
TRBV6-1	TRBJ2-5	.	few	TGTGCCAGCAGGCCCGGGGGGCGGGAGACCCAGTACTTC	CASRPGGRETQYF
TRBV5-1	TRBJ2-1	.	.	TGCGCCAGCAGCTTCGGGTCAGGAGTTTCTCGGATCCGAGCATACAATGAGCAGTTCTTC	CASSFGSGVSRIRAYNEQFF
TRBV5-1	TRBJ2-1	.	few	TGCGCCAGCAGCTTGTGGGGACCCCACAATGAGCAGTTCTTC	CASSLWGPHNEQFF
TRBV4-3	TRBJ2-1	.	many	TGCGCCAGCAGCCAAGATCCAGGGGCCCTGTACAATGAGCAGTTCTTC	CASSQDPGALYNEQFF
TRBV20-1	TRBJ2-5	.	few	TGCAGTGCTTCAAATGGGCAACAAGAGACCCAGTACTTC	CSASNGQQETQYF
TRBV28	TRBJ2-2	.	.	TGTGCCCGCAGTCCTCCTGGACACCGCGCGAACACCGGGGAGCTGTTTTTT	CARSPPGHRANTGELFF
TRBV12-3/TRBV12-4	TRBJ1-1	.	.	TGTGCCAGCAGTCCTCGGACACAGATGAACACTGAAGCTTTCTTT	CASSPRTQMNTEAFF
TRBV7-2	TRBJ2-7	.	.	TGTGCCAGCTCCGACATCACGTCCTCCTACGAGCAGTACTTC	CASSDITSSYEQYF
TRBV24-1	TRBJ1-5	TRBD1	.	TGTGCCACCAGTGATCCGGGACAGGGAACCGGGCAGCCCCAGCATTTT	CATSDPGQGTGQPQHF
TRBV7-2	TRBJ2-1	TRBD2	few	TGTGCCAGCAGCTTCTGGACTAGCGGGGGGCCCTCCTACAATGAGCAGTTCTTC	CASSFWTSGGPSYNEQFF
TRBV12-3/TRBV12-4	TRBJ2-3	.	few	TGTGCCAGCAGTAGACAGGTTAGCACAGATACGCAGTATTTT	CASSRQVSTDTQYF
TRBV21-1	TRBJ2-3	.	once	TGTGCCGGCAGCAAAGCGCCCCTGACTGATACGCAGTATTTT	CAGSKAPLTDTQYF
TRBV20-1	TRBJ2-3	.	few	TGCAGTGCTAGTCGGGGCGGAACCACAGATACGCAGTATTTT	CSASRGGTTDTQYF
TRBV11-2	TRBJ2-2	.	many	TGTGCCAGCAGCTTAGAGTACACCGGGGAGCTGTTTTTT	CASSLEYTGELFF
TRBV20-1	TRBJ1-1	.	many	TGCAGTGCTTGGGATGGGATCACTGAAGCTTTCTTT	CSAWDGITEAFF
TRBV18	TRBJ2-7	TRBD1	.	TGTGCCAGCTCACCCCTACAGGGGGCCAACGAGCAGTACTTC	CASSPLQGANEQYF
TRBV5-1	TRBJ1-1	TRBD1	few	TGCGCCAGCAGCCCCGGGGCAGGGGGCAGAGCTTTCTTT	CASSPGAGGRAFF
TRBV5-5	TRBJ2-7	.	.	TGTGCCAGCAGCTTGACCGTCAGAGCCTACGAGCAGTACTTC	CASSLTVRAYEQYF
TRBV6-5	TRBJ1-2	TRBD1	many	TGTGCCAGCGGTCACGGGACAGGGGAATATGGCTACACCTTC	CASGHGTGEYGYTF
TRBV15	TRBJ1-1	.	.	TGTGCCACCAGCACGGACCACACTGAAGCTTTCTTT	CATSTDHTEAFF
TRBV5-1	TRBJ1-2	TRBD1	.	TGCGCCAGCAGCTTGGCCGAGGCAGGGGGCTCGCTCGCGGTAGGCTACACCTTC	CASSLAEAGGSLAVGYTF
TRBV28	TRBJ2-7	.	few	TGTGCCAGCAGTTTTGTGTTGGGGGATTCCTACGAGCAGTACTTC	CASSFVLGDSYEQYF
TRBV6-5	TRBJ1-5	.	many	TGTGCCAGCCGCCGAACCGGACAGAGCAATCAGCCCCAGCATTTT	CASRRTGQSNQPQHF
TRBV12-3/TRBV12-4	TRBJ2-3	.	.	TGTGCCAGCAGTTTGTTGGGTCCAGATACGCAGTATTTT	CASSLLGPDTQYF
TRBV4-3	TRBJ2-1	.	.	TGCGCCAGCAGCCAAGATTCCGCGGATGAGCAGTTCTTC	CASSQDSADEQFF
TRBV2	TRBJ1-4	.	.	TGTGCCAGCAGTGATTGGGTAACTAATGAAAAACTGTTTTTT	CASSDWVTNEKLFF
TRBV7-6	TRBJ1-1	.	.	TGTGCCAGCAGCTTGGTCCGACCGGAGGACACTGAAGCTTTCTTT	CASSLVRPEDTEAFF
TRBV18	TRBJ2-7	.	.	TGTGCCAGCTCCCGGGCCGGGCAGAGCTACGAGCAGTACTTC	CASSRAGQSYEQYF
TRBV12-3/TRBV12-4	TRBJ2-7	.	many	TGTGCCAGCAGTCTTCAGGTCTACGAGCAGTACTTC	CASSLQVYEQYF
TRBV7-2	TRBJ2-2	.	.	TGTGCCAGCAGCTTACCCGGGTCCGGGGAGCTGTTTTTT	CASSLPGSGELFF
TRBV12-3/TRBV12-4	TRBJ2-7	.	many	TGTGCCAGCAGCCCAGCGTCTTACGAGCAGTACTTC	CASSPASYEQYF
TRBV6-1	TRBJ1-4	TRBD1	.	TGTGCCGGCAGGACAGGGATTGAAAAACTGTTTTTT	CAGRTGIEKLFF
TRBV20-1	TRBJ2-7	.	many	TGCAGTGCTAGAGATGGAGATGGTCCAGGCACCTACGAGCAGTACTTC	CSARDGDGPGTYEQYF
TRBV7-2	TRBJ2-3	.	few	TGTGCCAGCAGCCCCCGGGCGACTGTGGATACGCAGTATTTT	CASSPRATVDTQYF
TRBV5-5	TRBJ2-7	.	.	TGTGCCAGCAGCTGGGACGGCCTCTCTGCCTACGAGCAGTACTTC	CASSWDGLSAYEQYF
TRBV15	TRBJ2-7	.	few	TGTGCCACCAGCAGCGGTGGCTATTTTGGAGACTTC	CATSSGGYFGDF
TRBV6-5	TRBJ1-6	.	many	TGTGCCAGCAGTTACTCCGGCCAGGGTAATTCACCCCTCCACTTT	CASSYSGQGNSPLHF
TRBV19	TRBJ1-1	.	.	TGTGCCAGTATCACAGCCTACGGGGGTACTGAAGCTTTCTTT	CASITAYGGTEAFF
TRBV7-8	TRBJ2-5	.	few	TGTGCCAGCAGCTTAGATCGGCTAGCGTGGGAGACCCAGTACTTC	CASSLDRLAWETQYF
TRBV12-3/TRBV12-4	TRBJ1-5	TRBD1	.	TGTGCCAGCAGGATGACAGGGAAAGATCAGCCCCCGCATTTT	CASRMTGKDQPPHF
TRBV2	TRBJ2-5	.	.	TGTGCCAGCAGTATAAACGGAGAGACCCAGTACTTC	CASSINGETQYF
TRBV12-3/TRBV12-4	TRBJ2-7	TRBD2	.	TGTGCCAGCAGGGGAGTGACTAGCGGGGGACCTATCTACGAGCAGTACTTC	CASRGVTSGGPIYEQYF